The present entry profiles one TCR beta chain with its context. What it binds is unknown. The CDR3 sequence is 18 residues long. Germline CDR1 is SGDLS and CDR2 is YYNGEE. Losses at the gene ends were 0 bases for V and 6 bases for J; bases not matched to a gene: 12. Only in-frame clones appear in the TCRdb table, and some are missing; sequencing was by immunoSEQ multiplex PCR. The sample has tens of thousands of clones, about 76% seen once. Time point: week 23, last vaccination. Doses consisted of 300 ug of mutant IDH1 20-mer peptide each, paired with topical imiquimod. The sample belongs to a study of a mutant IDH1 vaccine in newly diagnosed glioma. Study findings and constraints: Vaccination elicited immune responses in 93.3% of patients.

This clonotype originated in a man aged 50-60 years with glioma. The sample consisted of PBMCs, taken from a glioma patient whose treatment included an IDH1 peptide vaccine. This sequence joins TRBV9 and TRBJ2-3, with TRBD2 identical over 11 bases. The CDR3 spells CASSVESTSGGPRDTQYF. In DNA, the CDR3 is TGTGCCAGCAGCGTAGAGAGCACTAGCGGGGGACCCAGGGATACGCAGTATTTT.